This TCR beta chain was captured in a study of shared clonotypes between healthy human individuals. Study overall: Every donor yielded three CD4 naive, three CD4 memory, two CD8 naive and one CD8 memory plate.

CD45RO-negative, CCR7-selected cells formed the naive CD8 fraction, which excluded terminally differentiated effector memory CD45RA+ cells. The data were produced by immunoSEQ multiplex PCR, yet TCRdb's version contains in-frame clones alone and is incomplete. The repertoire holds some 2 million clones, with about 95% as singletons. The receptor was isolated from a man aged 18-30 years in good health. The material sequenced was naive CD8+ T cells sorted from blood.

The CDR3 nucleotides are TGTGCCAGCAGTTTATTTTCAGGGGAAGACGAGCAGTACTTC. It specifies CASSLFSGEDEQYF. The chain has TRBV28 and TRBJ2-7; a weak D match, TRBD1 (6 bases). V lost 1 base to trimming and J lost 5 bases, with 12 bases between them. Germline CDR1 MDHEN, CDR2 SYDVKM. The CDR3 spans 14 residues.